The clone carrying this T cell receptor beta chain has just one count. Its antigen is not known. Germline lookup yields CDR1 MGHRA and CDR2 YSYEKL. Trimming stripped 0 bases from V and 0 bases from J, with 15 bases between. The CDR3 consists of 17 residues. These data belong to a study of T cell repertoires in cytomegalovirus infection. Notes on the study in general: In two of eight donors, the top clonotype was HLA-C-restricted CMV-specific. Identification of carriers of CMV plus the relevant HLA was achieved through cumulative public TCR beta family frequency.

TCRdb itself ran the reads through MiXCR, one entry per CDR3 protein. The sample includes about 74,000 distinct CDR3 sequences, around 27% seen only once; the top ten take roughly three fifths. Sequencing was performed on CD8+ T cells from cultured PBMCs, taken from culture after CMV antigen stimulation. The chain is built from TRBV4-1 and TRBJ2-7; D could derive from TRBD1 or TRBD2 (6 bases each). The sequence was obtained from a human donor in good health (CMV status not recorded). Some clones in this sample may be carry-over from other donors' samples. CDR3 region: CASSQDLGAGLSYEQYF. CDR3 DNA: TGCGCCAGCAGCCAAGATCTGGGGGCGGGACTCTCCTACGAGCAGTACTTC.